Following are 26 T cell receptor beta chains from one sample sequenced in a study of technical replicates of blood from a few donors (dated by TCRdb to 2016 to 2017). The library was obtained by the immunoSEQ multiplex PCR assay. TCRdb holds this immuneACCESS table with in-frame rearrangements only. Some clones are missing; in checked studies, unresolved V genes explain under half, and the rest has no known cause. The sample table holds about 83,000 clones, of which about 92% were seen once. The top ten hold more than 0.2% of the sample. The sequenced sample was T cells isolated from PBMCs. The receptors derive from a human donor in good health.

This chain connects TRBV7-2 to TRBJ2-7; no firm D call. Germline V lookup: CDR1 SGHTA, CDR2 FQGNSA. Trimming removed 1 base from V and 5 bases from J, with 9 bases in between. This CDR3 is 13 amino acids long. For the CDR3, the DNA is TGTGCCAGCAGCTTAGGCCTAGGAGACGAGCAGTACTTC. Translation gives CASSLGLGDEQYF.

The V call is TRBV5-1, the J call TRBJ2-5; 10 nucleotides align to TRBD2. Germline CDR1 and CDR2: SGHRS and YFSETQ. Trimming took 3 bases from V and 5 from J; bases not matched to a gene: 7. The CDR3 is made up of 15 amino acids. The CDR3 spells CASSYTAGGMETQYF. In nucleotides, the CDR3 is TGCGCCAGCAGCTACACAGCGGGGGGGATGGAGACCCAGTACTTC. The variable domain in full, completed from reference TRBV5-1 and TRBJ2-5, reads KAGVTQTPRYLIKTRGQQVTLSCSPISGHRSVSWYQQTPGQGLQFLFEYFSETQRNKGNFPGRFSGRQFSNSRSEMNVSTLELGDSALYLCASSYTAGGMETQYFGPGTRLLVL.

This CDR3 is CASSFGSSGNYGYTF. In DNA, the CDR3 is TGCGCCAGCAGCTTTGGTTCGTCAGGGAACTATGGCTACACCTTC. The rearrangement joins TRBV5-1 to TRBJ1-2; D possibly corresponds to TRBD1 (5 bases). The CDR3 has 15 amino acids. Looked up from germline, CDR1 is SGHRS and CDR2 is YFSETQ. Trimming pared 2 bases from V and 2 bases from J, leaving 13 bases between.

The chain is built from TRBV28 and TRBJ1-5; D call uncertain. The CDR3 consists of 14 residues. Germline-derived CDR1 and CDR2 are MDHEN and SYDVKM. V dropped 5 bases and J dropped 7 bases, with 15 bases sitting between them. CDR3 in DNA: TGTGCCAGCAGTAAGGTAGCGAACGACCAGCCCCAGCATTTT. It codes for CASSKVANDQPQHF.

This rearrangement joins TRBV28 to TRBJ1-2, with TRBD1 matching over 9 bases. CDR1 and CDR2 (germline): MDHEN, SYDVKM. With V trimmed by 7 bases and J by 2 bases, 8 bases remained unmatched. The CDR3 is made up of 15 amino acids. The CDR3 coding sequence is TGTGCCAGCACCCAAGGGACAGGGATAAACTATGGCTACACCTTC. It codes for CASTQGTGINYGYTF.

The rearrangement links TRBV6-5 to TRBJ1-2; weak D call: TRBD1 (6 bases). Trimming cost V 0 bases and J 4 bases, with 15 bases left between them. CDR1 and CDR2 from the germline V gene are MNHEY and SVGAGI. The CDR3 runs 16 residues. The CDR3 DNA follows: TGTGCCAGCAGTTACTCGTATCAGGCAGGGGTCTATGGCTACACCTTC. Its translation is CASSYSYQAGVYGYTF.

This chain connects TRBV28 to TRBJ1-5, with 8 positions matching TRBD1. Germline values: CDR1 MDHEN, CDR2 SYDVKM. With 5 bases clipped from V and 1 base from J, the junction kept 4 bases outside the gene matches. The CDR3 runs to 15 residues. The chain's CDR3 is CASSLRTGSNQPQHF. The DNA for the CDR3 is TGTGCCAGCAGTCTCCGGACAGGGAGCAATCAGCCCCAGCATTTT.

The sample holds one count of this clone. This chain connects TRBV6-5 to TRBJ2-7; the D gene is possibly TRBD2 (6 bases). CDR1 is MNHEY and CDR2 is SVGAGI in the germline V gene. This CDR3 region has 14 residues. V lost 6 bases, J lost 7 bases, and 19 bases lay in between. The CDR3, as DNA: TGTGCCAGCAGCCTGGGAGCCACGCGGGGTGAGCAGTACTTC. Translation gives CASSLGATRGEQYF.

The genes are TRBV2 and TRBJ1-2; no firm D call. The CDR3 is made up of 13 amino acids. Trimming removed 5 bases from V and 4 bases from J, with 11 bases in between. Per the germline V gene, CDR1 is SNHLY and CDR2 is FYNNEI. CDR3 nucleotides: TGTGCCAGCAGTCTTACACAAGTCTATGGCTACACCTTC. Amino acids: CASSLTQVYGYTF.

This clone has just one count. V gene TRBV28 combines with J gene TRBJ1-1, with 9 bases fitting TRBD1. V dropped 7 bases and J dropped 5; count of bases not matched to a gene: 11. CDR1 and CDR2 from the germline V gene are MDHEN and SYDVKM. This CDR3 is 15 amino acids long. This chain's CDR3 is CASILADRGGTEAFF. The CDR3 coding sequence is TGTGCCAGCATTCTCGCGGACAGGGGAGGGACTGAAGCTTTCTTT.

V is TRBV29-1 and J is TRBJ2-4; tentatively, D is TRBD1 (6 bases). From germline, CDR1 is SQVTM and CDR2 ANQGSEA. V was pared by 4 bases and J by 5 bases, with 12 bases between. The CDR3 is made up of 13 amino acids. The CDR3 spells CSVVVRTENIQYF. In DNA form, the CDR3 reads TGCAGCGTTGTAGTCCGGACAGAAAACATTCAGTACTTC.

The chain carries TRBV19 and TRBJ2-7; 7 positions match TRBD2. Germline V gene lookup returns CDR1 LNHDA and CDR2 SQIVND (reference sequence). The ends lost 5 bases at V and 0 bases at J; junction bases unmatched: 4. This CDR3 region has 14 residues. CDR3 coding DNA: TGTGCCAGTAGTCGCCGGGGGGTCTCCTACGAGCAGTACTTC. This encodes CASSRRGVSYEQYF.

This chain joins TRBV6-1 and TRBJ2-1, with a weak D call TRBD2 (5 bases). The CDR3 runs to 14 residues. Trimming took off 8 bases at V and 0 bases at J, with 11 bases between the two ends. Germline-derived CDR1 and CDR2 are MNHNS and SASEGT. The CDR3 reads CASRTGRSYNEQFF. CDR3 bases: TGTGCCAGCCGGACTGGACGCTCCTACAATGAGCAGTTCTTC.

This clone appeared once. The rearrangement joins TRBV5-1 to TRBJ2-1; 13 bases are shared with TRBD2. Looked up from germline, CDR1 is SGHRS and CDR2 is YFSETQ. Trimming at V came to 1 base and at J to 8 bases, leaving 6 bases not matched to a gene. This CDR3 comprises 16 residues. In DNA form, the CDR3 reads TGCGCCAGCAGCTTGCTCGGGACTAGCGGGATGGATGAGCAGTTCTTC. This sequence encodes CASSLLGTSGMDEQFF.

The V and J genes are TRBV29-1 and TRBJ1-2; D perhaps matches TRBD1 (5 bases). The length of the CDR3 is 11 residues. V lost 7 bases to trimming and J lost 4 bases, with 10 bases between them. The germline gives CDR1 SQVTM, CDR2 ANQGSEA. CDR3 residues: CSADRGYGYTF. Written as DNA, the CDR3 is TGCAGCGCCGACAGAGGCTATGGCTACACCTTC.

V is TRBV11-2 and J is TRBJ1-5; TRBD1 matches 9 bases. Trimming at V came to 5 bases and at J to 7 bases, leaving 9 bases not matched to a gene. CDR1 SGHAT and CDR2 FQNNGV come from the germline V gene. The CDR3 is made up of 15 amino acids. Here the CDR3 DNA reads TGTGCCAGCAGCGCTTACAGGGGGCCGGGACAGCCCCAGCATTTT. Residues: CASSAYRGPGQPQHF.

The gene calls are TRBV29-1 and TRBJ1-3; unclear D gene. V was cut by 4 bases and J by 0 bases, with 10 bases left in between. Germline CDR1 is SQVTM and CDR2 is ANQGSEA. The CDR3 runs to 14 residues. CDR3 nucleotide sequence: TGCAGCGTTGGGGCGAGAAGCTCTGGAAACACCATATATTTT. This encodes CSVGARSSGNTIYF.

The chain couples TRBV19 to TRBJ2-1; 9 nucleotides line up with TRBD2. The CDR3 is 15 residues long. Losses at the gene ends were 3 bases for V and 6 bases for J; bases not matched to a gene: 6. CDR1 and CDR2 from the germline V gene are LNHDA and SQIVND (reference sequence). CDR3 nucleotides: TGTGCCAGTAGTATCGACAGCGGGAGGTCCAATGAGCAGTTCTTC. Translating gives CASSIDSGRSNEQFF.

V gene TRBV18 combines with J gene TRBJ2-7; a possible D gene is TRBD1 (6 bases). Germline assignment: CDR1 KGHSH and CDR2 LQKENI. The CDR3 contains 13 residues. Trimming cost V 3 bases and J 3 bases, with 9 bases left between them. CDR3 bases: TGTGCCAGCTCACCGGGACACAACTACGAGCAGTACTTC. It is translated as CASSPGHNYEQYF.

The chain is built from TRBV27 and TRBJ1-6, with D possibly matching TRBD1 (5 bases). Germline CDR1 and CDR2: MNHEY and SMNVEV (reference sequence). The V and J ends lost 0 bases and 8 bases respectively, with 11 bases between them. This CDR3 has 15 residues. DNA of the CDR3: TGTGCCAGCAGTTTATCTGGGGAAGGGGATTCACCCCTCCACTTT. Encoded protein: CASSLSGEGDSPLHF.

CDR3 sequence: CASSLFSGTDRRSNEKLFF. The CDR3 nucleotides are TGTGCCAGCAGTTTATTCTCAGGGACCGACAGGAGGAGTAATGAAAAACTGTTTTTT. This sequence joins TRBV28 and TRBJ1-4, with a tentative D call TRBD1 (6 bases). V shed 1 base and J shed 4 bases, with 22 bases lying between them. Germline CDR1 is MDHEN and CDR2 is SYDVKM. The CDR3 extends over 19 amino acids.

A few counts support this clone. This sequence joins TRBV9 and TRBJ1-5; a weak D match, TRBD1 (5 bases). This CDR3 region has 15 residues. Germline V gives CDR1 SGDLS, CDR2 YYNGEE. Trimming shortened V by 3 bases and J by 0 bases, and 10 bases separated the two germline ends. CDR3 in amino acids: CASSGGAYSNQPQHF. The DNA for the CDR3 is TGTGCCAGCAGCGGCGGGGCTTATAGCAATCAGCCCCAGCATTTT.

The chain links TRBV6-5 to TRBJ2-1, with no clear D. In germline, CDR1 is MNHEY, CDR2 SVGAGI. The CDR3 spans 13 residues. Trimming left V 0 bases short and J 9 bases short, with 9 bases between. CDR3 in DNA: TGTGCCAGCAGTTACTCGATCTCGGGTGAGCAGTTCTTC. Translating gives CASSYSISGEQFF.

This sequence joins TRBV4-2 and TRBJ2-1, with D maybe TRBD1 (7 bases). This CDR3 has 15 residues. Trimming took 6 bases from V and 4 from J, leaving 16 bases between them. The germline CDR1 and CDR2 sequences are LGHNA and YNFKEQ. The CDR3 sequence: CASRRGTEGYNEQFF. CDR3 sequence (DNA): TGTGCCAGCAGACGCGGGACAGAGGGTTACAATGAGCAGTTCTTC.

The chain combines TRBV7-8 with TRBJ1-2; tentative D call: TRBD1 (5 bases). The CDR3 contains 12 residues. V lost 7 bases and J lost 4, with 10 bases in between. Germline CDR1 reads SGHVS; CDR2 reads FQNEAQ. The CDR3 reads CASTDIRYGYTF. The DNA of the CDR3 is TGTGCCAGCACGGACATCCGCTATGGCTACACCTTC. Based on the CDR3 plus reference TRBV7-8 and TRBJ1-2, the full variable domain is GAGVSQSPRYKVAKRGQDVALRCDPISGHVSLFWYQQALGQGPEFLTYFQNEAQLDKSGLPSDRFFAERPEGSVSTLKIQRTQQEDSAVYLCASTDIRYGYTFGSGTRLTVV.

V usage is TRBV7-6 and J usage is TRBJ1-4; 7 bases match TRBD1. The CDR3 has 15 amino acids. Trimming at V came to 6 bases and at J to 4 bases, leaving 8 bases not matched to a gene. Germline V gene data show CDR1 as SGHVS and CDR2 as FNYEAQ. For the CDR3, the DNA is TGTGCCAGCAGAGAACTCGGGACAGTTAATGAAAAACTGTTTTTT. Translating gives CASRELGTVNEKLFF.